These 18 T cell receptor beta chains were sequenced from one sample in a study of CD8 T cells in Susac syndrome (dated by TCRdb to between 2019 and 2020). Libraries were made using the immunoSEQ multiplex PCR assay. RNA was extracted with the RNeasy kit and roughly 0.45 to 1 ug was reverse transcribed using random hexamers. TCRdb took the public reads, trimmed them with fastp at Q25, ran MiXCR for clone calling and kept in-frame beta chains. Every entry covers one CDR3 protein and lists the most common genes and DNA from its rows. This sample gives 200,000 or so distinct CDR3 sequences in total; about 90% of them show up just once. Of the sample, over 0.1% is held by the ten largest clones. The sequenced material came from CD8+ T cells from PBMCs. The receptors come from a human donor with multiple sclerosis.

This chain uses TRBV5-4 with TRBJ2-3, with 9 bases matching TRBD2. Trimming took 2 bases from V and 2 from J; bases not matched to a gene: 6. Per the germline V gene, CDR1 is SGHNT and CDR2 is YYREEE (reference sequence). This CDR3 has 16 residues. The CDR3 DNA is TGTGCCAGCAGCTTTCCGCGGGGGGGCCTCACAGATACGCAGTATTTT. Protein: CASSFPRGGLTDTQYF. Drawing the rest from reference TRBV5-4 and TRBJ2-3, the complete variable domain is ETGVTQSPTHLIKTRGQQVTLRCSSQSGHNTVSWYQQALGQGPQFIFQYYREEENGRGNFPPRFSGLQFPNYSSELNVNALELDDSALYLCASSFPRGGLTDTQYFGPGTRLTVL.

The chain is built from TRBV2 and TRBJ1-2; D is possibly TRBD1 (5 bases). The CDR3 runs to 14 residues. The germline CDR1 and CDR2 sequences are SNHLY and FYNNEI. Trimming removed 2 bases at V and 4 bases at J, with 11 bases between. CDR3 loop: CASSEQGGSYGYTF. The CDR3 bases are TGTGCCAGCAGTGAACAGGGAGGTTCCTATGGCTACACCTTC.

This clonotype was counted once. In DNA, the CDR3 is TGTGCCCAAAGGGACGGATCCGGGTTCGAGCAGTACTTC. Residues: CAQRDGSGFEQYF. The chain has TRBV30 and TRBJ2-7; the D call may be TRBD1 or TRBD2 (5 bases each). Germline CDR1 GTSNPN, CDR2 SVGIG (reference sequence). V was pared by 8 bases and J by 6 bases, with 20 bases between. CDR3 length: 13 amino acids.

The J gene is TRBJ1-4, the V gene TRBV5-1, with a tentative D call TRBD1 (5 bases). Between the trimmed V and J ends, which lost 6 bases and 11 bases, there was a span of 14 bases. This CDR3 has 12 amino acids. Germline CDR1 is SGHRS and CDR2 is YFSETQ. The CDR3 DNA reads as TGCGCCAGCAACCCCCCGGGACTTAAACTGTTTTTT. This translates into CASNPPGLKLFF. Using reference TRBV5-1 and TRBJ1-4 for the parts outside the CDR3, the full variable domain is KAGVTQTPRYLIKTRGQQVTLSCSPISGHRSVSWYQQTPGQGLQFLFEYFSETQRNKGNFPGRFSGRQFSNSRSEMNVSTLELGDSALYLCASNPPGLKLFFGSGTQLSVL.

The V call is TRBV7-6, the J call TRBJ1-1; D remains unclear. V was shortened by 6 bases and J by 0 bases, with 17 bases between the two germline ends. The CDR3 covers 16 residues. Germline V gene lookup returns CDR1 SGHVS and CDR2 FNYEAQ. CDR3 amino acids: CASSPLPPVMNTEAFF. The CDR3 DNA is TGTGCCAGCAGTCCTCTCCCCCCGGTCATGAACACTGAAGCTTTCTTT.

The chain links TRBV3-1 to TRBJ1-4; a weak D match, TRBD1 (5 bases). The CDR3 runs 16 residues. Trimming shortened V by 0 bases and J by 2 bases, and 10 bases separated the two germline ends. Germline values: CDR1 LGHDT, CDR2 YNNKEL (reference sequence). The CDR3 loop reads CASSQDLGGTNEKLFF. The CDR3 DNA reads TGTGCCAGCAGCCAAGATCTGGGGGGGACTAATGAAAAACTGTTTTTT.

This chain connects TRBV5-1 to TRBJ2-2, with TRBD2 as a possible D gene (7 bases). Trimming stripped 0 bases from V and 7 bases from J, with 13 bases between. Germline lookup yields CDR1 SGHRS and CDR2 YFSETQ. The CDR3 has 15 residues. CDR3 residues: CASSLVSGGGGELFF. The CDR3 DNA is TGCGCCAGCAGCTTGGTCTCGGGGGGCGGCGGGGAGCTGTTTTTT.

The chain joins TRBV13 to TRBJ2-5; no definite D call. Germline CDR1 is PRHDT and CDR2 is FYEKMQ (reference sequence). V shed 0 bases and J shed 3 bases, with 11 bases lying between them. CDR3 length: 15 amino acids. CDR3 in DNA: TGTGCCAGCAGCTTAGGGGTTAGCATGAAAGAGACCCAGTACTTC. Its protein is CASSLGVSMKETQYF. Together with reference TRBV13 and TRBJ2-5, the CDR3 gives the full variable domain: AAGVIQSPRHLIKEKRETATLKCYPIPRHDTVYWYQQGPGQDPQFLISFYEKMQSDKGSIPDRFSAQQFSDYHSELNMSSLELGDSALYFCASSLGVSMKETQYFGPGTRLLVL.

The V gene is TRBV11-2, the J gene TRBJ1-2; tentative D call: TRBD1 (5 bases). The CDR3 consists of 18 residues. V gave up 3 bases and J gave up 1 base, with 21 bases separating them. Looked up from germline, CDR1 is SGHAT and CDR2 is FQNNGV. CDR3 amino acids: CASSLTSTPGGGNYGYTF. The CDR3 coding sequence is TGTGCCAGCAGCTTGACCTCCACCCCGGGGGGAGGTAACTATGGCTACACCTTC.

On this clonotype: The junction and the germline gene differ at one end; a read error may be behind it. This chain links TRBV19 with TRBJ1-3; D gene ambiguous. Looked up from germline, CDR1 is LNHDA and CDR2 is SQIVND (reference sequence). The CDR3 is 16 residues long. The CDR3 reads CASSQDPPGSENTIYF. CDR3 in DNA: TGTGCCAGTAGTCAGGACCCTCCGGGATCTGAAAACACCATATATTTT.

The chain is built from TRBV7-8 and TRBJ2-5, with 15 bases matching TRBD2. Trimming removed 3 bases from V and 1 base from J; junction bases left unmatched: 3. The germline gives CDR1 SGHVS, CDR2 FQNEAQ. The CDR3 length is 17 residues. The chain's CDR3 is CASSLPGLAGGQETQYF. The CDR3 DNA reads TGTGCCAGCAGCTTGCCGGGACTAGCGGGGGGCCAAGAGACCCAGTACTTC.

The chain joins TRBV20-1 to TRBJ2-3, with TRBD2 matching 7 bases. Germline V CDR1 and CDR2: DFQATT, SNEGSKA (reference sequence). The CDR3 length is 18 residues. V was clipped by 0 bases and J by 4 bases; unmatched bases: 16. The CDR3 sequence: CSARDSGGSGQRADTQYF. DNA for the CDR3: TGCAGTGCTAGAGATTCGGGAGGATCCGGGCAGCGGGCAGATACGCAGTATTTT.

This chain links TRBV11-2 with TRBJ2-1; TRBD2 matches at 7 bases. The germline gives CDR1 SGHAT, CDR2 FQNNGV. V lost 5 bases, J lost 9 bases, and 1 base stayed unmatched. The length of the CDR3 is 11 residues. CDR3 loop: CASSPGGEQFF. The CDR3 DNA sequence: TGTGCCAGCAGCCCGGGGGGTGAGCAGTTCTTC. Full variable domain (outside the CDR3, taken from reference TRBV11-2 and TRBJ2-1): EAGVAQSPRYKIIEKRQSVAFWCNPISGHATLYWYQQILGQGPKLLIQFQNNGVVDDSQLPKDRFSAERLKGVDSTLKIQPAKLEDSAVYLCASSPGGEQFFGPGTRLTVL.

CDR3 nucleotide sequence: TGTGCCAGCAGATCGGACGCTCCAACTAATGAAAAACTGTTTTTT. It is translated as CASRSDAPTNEKLFF. The gene calls are TRBV12-3 or TRBV12-4 and TRBJ1-4; D unclear. The CDR3 has 15 amino acids. V dropped 6 bases and J dropped 0 bases, with 11 bases sitting between them.

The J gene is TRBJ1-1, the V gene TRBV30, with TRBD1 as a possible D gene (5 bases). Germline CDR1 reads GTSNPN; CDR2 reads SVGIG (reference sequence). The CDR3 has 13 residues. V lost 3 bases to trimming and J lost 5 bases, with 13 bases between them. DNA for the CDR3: TGTGCCTGGAGGCTGGACATTTGGACTGAAGCTTTCTTT. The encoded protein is CAWRLDIWTEAFF.

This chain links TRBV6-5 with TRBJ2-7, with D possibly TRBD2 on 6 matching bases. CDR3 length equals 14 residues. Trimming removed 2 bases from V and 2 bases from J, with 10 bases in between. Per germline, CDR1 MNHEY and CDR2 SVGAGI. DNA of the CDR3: TGTGCCAGCAGTTACGCCGGGGGTCCCTACGAGCAGTACTTC. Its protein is CASSYAGGPYEQYF.

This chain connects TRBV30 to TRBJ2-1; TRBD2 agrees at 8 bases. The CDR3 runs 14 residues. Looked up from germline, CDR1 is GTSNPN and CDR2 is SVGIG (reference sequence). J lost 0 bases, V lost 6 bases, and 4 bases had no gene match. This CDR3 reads CACIAGRSYNEQFF. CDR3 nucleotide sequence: TGTGCCTGTATAGCGGGACGCTCCTACAATGAGCAGTTCTTC.

The CDR3 loop reads CASSDGTSGNYGETQYF. CDR3 bases: TGTGCCAGCAGCGATGGGACTAGCGGTAACTACGGGGAGACCCAGTACTTC. V gene TRBV7-8 combines with J gene TRBJ2-5; 11 bases agree with TRBD2. CDR3 length equals 17 residues. Per germline, CDR1 SGHVS and CDR2 FQNEAQ. V lost 5 bases and J lost 5; bases outside the gene matches: 13.